This T cell receptor (beta chain) was sequenced during a study of cytomegalovirus exposure and HLA in healthy donors. The study ran its PCR with 60 Vbeta and 13 Jbeta primers. Method: immunoSEQ multiplex PCR; TCRdb's copy keeps in-frame clones and lacks some. The sample consists of 100,000 to 150,000 clones, about two thirds of them appearing once. Trimming pared 3 bases from V and 3 bases from J, leaving 11 bases between. The CDR3 has 14 amino acids. Germline V gene sequence: CDR1 WNHNN, CDR2 SYGVQD (reference sequence). The chain has TRBV10-1 and TRBJ1-1; D is undetermined. The TCR originated in a man aged 55-75 years in good health and CMV-seropositive. The sequenced sample was PBMCs. CDR3 DNA: TGCGCCAGCAGTGATAGGACTTCGGACACTGAAGCTTTCTTT. Amino acids: CASSDRTSDTEAFF.